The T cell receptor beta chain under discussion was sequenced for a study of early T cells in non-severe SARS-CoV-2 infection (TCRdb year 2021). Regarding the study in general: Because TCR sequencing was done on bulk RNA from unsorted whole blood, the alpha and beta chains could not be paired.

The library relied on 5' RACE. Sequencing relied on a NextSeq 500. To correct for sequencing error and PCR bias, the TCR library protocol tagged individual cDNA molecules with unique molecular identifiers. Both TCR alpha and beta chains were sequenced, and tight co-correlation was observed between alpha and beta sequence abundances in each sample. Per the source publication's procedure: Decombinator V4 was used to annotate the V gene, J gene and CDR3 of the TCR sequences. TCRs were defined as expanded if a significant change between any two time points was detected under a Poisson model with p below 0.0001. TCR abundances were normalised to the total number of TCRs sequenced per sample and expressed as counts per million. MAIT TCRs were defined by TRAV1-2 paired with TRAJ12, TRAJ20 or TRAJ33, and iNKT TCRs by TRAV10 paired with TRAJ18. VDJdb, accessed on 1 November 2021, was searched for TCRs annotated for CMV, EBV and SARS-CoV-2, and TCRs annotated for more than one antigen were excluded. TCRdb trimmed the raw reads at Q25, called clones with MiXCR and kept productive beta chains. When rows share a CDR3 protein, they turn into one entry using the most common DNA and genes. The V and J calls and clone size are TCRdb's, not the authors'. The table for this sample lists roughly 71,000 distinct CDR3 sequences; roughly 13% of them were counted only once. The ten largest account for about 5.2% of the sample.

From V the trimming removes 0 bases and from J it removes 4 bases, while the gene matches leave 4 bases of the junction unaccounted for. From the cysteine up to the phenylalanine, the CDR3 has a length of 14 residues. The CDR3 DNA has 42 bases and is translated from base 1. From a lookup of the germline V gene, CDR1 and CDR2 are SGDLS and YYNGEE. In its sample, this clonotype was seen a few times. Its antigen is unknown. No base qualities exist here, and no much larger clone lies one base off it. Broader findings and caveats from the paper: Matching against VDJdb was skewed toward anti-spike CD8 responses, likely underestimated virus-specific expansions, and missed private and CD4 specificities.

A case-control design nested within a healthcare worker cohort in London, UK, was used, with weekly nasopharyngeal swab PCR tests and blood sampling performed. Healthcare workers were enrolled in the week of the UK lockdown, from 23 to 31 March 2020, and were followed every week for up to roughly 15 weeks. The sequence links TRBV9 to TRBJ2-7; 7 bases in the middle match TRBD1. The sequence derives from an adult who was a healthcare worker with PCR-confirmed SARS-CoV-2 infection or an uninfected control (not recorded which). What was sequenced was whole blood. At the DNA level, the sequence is TGTGCCAGCAGCGTAGCGGCAGGGGGATACGAGCAGTACTTC. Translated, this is CASSVAAGGYEQYF.